Shown below are 9 T cell receptor beta chains from a single sample sequenced in a study of glioma-infiltrating T cells after dendritic cell vaccination. Here immunoSEQ multiplex PCR was the method, and the copy in TCRdb shows in-frame clones only, minus some. This sample yields 75,000 to 85,000 clones, of which over 75% are seen a single time; more than 2% belongs to the top ten. Described time point: after dendritic cell vaccination, including at tumor progression/relapse. The input for sequencing was blood, taken after dendritic cell vaccination. All receptors derive from a human donor with glioblastoma.

In its sample, this clone was seen a few times. The chain uses TRBV10-2 and TRBJ2-3; 9 nucleotides align to TRBD2. With 7 bases clipped from V and 5 bases from J, the junction kept 4 bases outside the gene matches. Per germline, CDR1 WSHSY and CDR2 SAAADI. This CDR3 is 13 amino acids long. The CDR3 DNA sequence: TGCGCCAGCACTATAGCGGGGGAAGATACGCAGTATTTT. Amino acid sequence: CASTIAGEDTQYF.

The V gene is TRBV4-1, the J gene TRBJ2-1, with TRBD2 identical over 11 bases. This CDR3 has 16 amino acids. The V gene's germline CDR1 is MGHRA and CDR2 YSYEKL. The V and J ends lost 1 base and 3 bases, in that order; junction bases with no gene match: 2. CDR3 protein: CASSQVAGGHYNEQFF. CDR3 nucleotide sequence: TGCGCCAGCAGCCAAGTAGCGGGGGGGCACTACAATGAGCAGTTCTTC.

The gene calls are TRBV11-3 and TRBJ2-5, with D possibly TRBD1 on 5 matching bases. Germline CDR1 and CDR2: SGHNT and YENEEA. V lost 0 bases and J 2 bases, leaving 10 bases between the germline ends. The CDR3 extends over 15 amino acids. CDR3 sequence reads: CASSLDGAYQETQYF. DNA of the CDR3: TGTGCCAGCAGCTTAGATGGGGCGTATCAAGAGACCCAGTACTTC.

V and J are TRBV29-1 and TRBJ1-2; 12 bases align to TRBD1. CDR1 and CDR2 from the germline V gene are SQVTM and ANQGSEA. After removal of 4 bases from V and 8 bases from J, the junction contained 5 bases not matched to a gene. CDR3 size: 13 residues. CDR3 in DNA: TGCAGCGTTGTGGGACAGGGGGCGTGGGGCTACACCTTC. It yields the protein CSVVGQGAWGYTF. The full variable domain, rest sourced from reference TRBV29-1 and TRBJ1-2, is SAVISQKPSRDICQRGTSLTIQCQVDSQVTMMFWYRQQPGQSLTLIATANQGSEATYESGFVIDKFPISRPNLTFSTLTVSNMSPEDSSIYLCSVVGQGAWGYTFGSGTRLTVV.

This chain uses TRBV18 with TRBJ2-1; 8 nucleotides align to TRBD2. The CDR3 has 15 residues. Per germline, CDR1 KGHSH and CDR2 LQKENI. V shed 3 bases and J 4 bases; nucleotides not matched to a gene: 5. The CDR3 reads CASSPGLAGYNEQFF. CDR3 coding DNA: TGTGCCAGCTCACCTGGGCTAGCGGGTTACAATGAGCAGTTCTTC.

The chain combines TRBV13 with TRBJ1-2; 7 bases fit TRBD1. The length of the CDR3 is 17 residues. The V segment lost 2 bases and the J segment 5 bases; nucleotides outside the gene matches: 14. Germline-derived CDR1 and CDR2 are PRHDT and FYEKMQ (reference sequence). CDR3 in amino acids: CASSLKGAKWDIYGYTF. The CDR3 DNA is TGTGCCAGCAGCTTAAAGGGGGCTAAATGGGATATATATGGCTACACCTTC.

This chain connects TRBV9 to TRBJ2-2; 7 nucleotides align to TRBD2. The length of the CDR3 is 15 residues. Trimming removed 7 bases from V and 3 bases from J; junction bases left unmatched: 9. In germline, CDR1 is SGDLS, CDR2 YYNGEE. CDR3 region: CASGRDYLYTGELFF. DNA of the CDR3: TGTGCCAGCGGCCGGGACTACCTTTACACCGGGGAGCTGTTTTTT.

The rearrangement joins TRBV6-5 to TRBJ2-2; possible D gene TRBD1, 5 bases. Per the germline V gene, CDR1 is MNHEY and CDR2 is SVGAGI. The length of the CDR3 is 12 residues. V was shortened by 6 bases and J by 8 bases, with 10 bases between the two germline ends. In DNA form, the CDR3 reads TGTGCCAGCAGCCAAGGGGCAGGGGAGCTGTTTTTT. This codes for CASSQGAGELFF.

J is TRBJ2-7 and V is TRBV6-5; D might be TRBD2 (6 bases). The CDR3 has 13 residues. Germline V gene data show CDR1 as MNHEY and CDR2 as SVGAGI. The V and J ends lost 7 bases and 6 bases respectively, with 16 bases between them. The CDR3 DNA sequence: TGTGCCAGCAAGCTCCGGTTGGGGGGCGAGCAGTACTTC. It codes for CASKLRLGGEQYF.